Each of the 28 T cell receptor beta chains below was sequenced from the same sample in a study of blood T cell repertoires in COVID-19. Method: immunoSEQ multiplex PCR; TCRdb's copy keeps in-frame clones and lacks some. In the table there are around 320,000 clones, 90% to 95% of which are singletons. Sequenced: PBMCs or T cells enriched from blood (not recorded which). The receptors were sampled from a woman in her twenties or thirties who had been exposed to COVID-19.

The chain uses TRBV12-3 or TRBV12-4 and TRBJ2-5, with a weak D call TRBD1 (6 bases). The CDR3 is 13 amino acids. Trimming took 4 bases from V and 2 from J, leaving 8 bases between them. The CDR3 DNA is TGTGCCAGCAGTTCGACAGGTCAAGAGACCCAGTACTTC. Protein: CASSSTGQETQYF.

This clone was observed a few times. The gene calls are TRBV28 and TRBJ1-1; weak D call: TRBD1 (5 bases). The CDR3 runs to 14 residues. Germline CDR1 reads MDHEN; CDR2 reads SYDVKM. Deletions cut 5 bases from V and 0 bases from J, with 10 bases between. The CDR3, as DNA: TGTGCCAGCAGTCTAGGACACCTGAACACTGAAGCTTTCTTT. Translation gives CASSLGHLNTEAFF.

The chain employs TRBV10-1 and TRBJ2-3; a possible D gene is TRBD2 (6 bases). Trimming left V 7 bases short and J 1 base short, with 18 bases between. CDR1 is WNHNN and CDR2 is SYGVQD in the germline V gene (reference sequence). The CDR3 has 16 amino acids. CDR3 coding DNA: TGCGCCAGCACACCATCTCGCGGGGCACGCACAGATACGCAGTATTTT. Residues: CASTPSRGARTDTQYF.

The chain uses TRBV21-1 and TRBJ2-3; the table's D call, TRBD2, has no DNA check behind it. TRBV21-1 is a pseudogene segment. This CDR3 has 14 residues. CDR3 DNA: TGTGCCAGCAGCCTGGGGGGGGGCACAGATACGCAGTATTTT. Protein product: CASSLGGGTDTQYF.

This sequence joins TRBV7-2 and TRBJ2-7, with 9 bases matching TRBD1. Trimming cost V 5 bases and J 2 bases; bases outside gene matches: 7. The CDR3 is made up of 15 amino acids. Germline CDR1 is SGHTA and CDR2 is FQGNSA. The CDR3 region is CASSPSGTGTYEQYF. The CDR3, as DNA: TGTGCCAGCAGCCCATCCGGGACAGGGACCTACGAGCAGTACTTC.

The rearrangement uses TRBV5-4 and TRBJ1-2; 8 nucleotides match TRBD1. The V gene end was trimmed by 4 bases and the J gene end by 2 bases; junction bases not matched to a gene: 13. The CDR3 consists of 17 residues. From germline, CDR1 is SGHNT and CDR2 YYREEE (reference sequence). Here the CDR3 DNA reads TGTGCCAGCAGCCTGAATCTTGGACAGGGAGACAACTATGGCTACACCTTC. It translates to CASSLNLGQGDNYGYTF. Filled out from reference TRBV5-4 and TRBJ1-2, the complete variable domain reads ETGVTQSPTHLIKTRGQQVTLRCSSQSGHNTVSWYQQALGQGPQFIFQYYREEENGRGNFPPRFSGLQFPNYSSELNVNALELDDSALYLCASSLNLGQGDNYGYTFGSGTRLTVV.

The rearrangement links TRBV6-5 to TRBJ1-2; weak D call: TRBD1 (6 bases). V was cut by 6 bases and J by 4 bases, with 18 bases left in between. CDR1 MNHEY and CDR2 SVGAGI come from the germline V gene. This CDR3 is 15 amino acids long. This CDR3 is CASSRNGGRSYGYTF. In DNA form, the CDR3 reads TGTGCCAGCAGCCGCAACGGGGGGCGCAGCTATGGCTACACCTTC.

The DNA for the CDR3 is TGCAGCGCCAGACTAGTGCAGGGTGTGGCTTTCTTT. The encoded protein is CSARLVQGVAFF. The chain has TRBV29-1 and TRBJ1-1; tentatively, D is TRBD1 (5 bases). V shed 7 bases and J shed 11 bases, with 20 bases lying between them. In germline, CDR1 is SQVTM, CDR2 ANQGSEA. There are 12 residues in the CDR3.

V and J are TRBV28 and TRBJ2-3, with D possibly TRBD1 on 7 matching bases. The length of the CDR3 is 17 residues. The V end was cut by 6 bases, the J end by 0 bases, with 19 bases between. Germline lookup yields CDR1 MDHEN and CDR2 SYDVKM. Here the CDR3 DNA reads TGTGCCAGCAGCGGGACAGTCCGGCGGGGAAGCACAGATACGCAGTATTTT. Its protein product is CASSGTVRRGSTDTQYF.

V is TRBV30 and J is TRBJ2-7, with unresolved D. CDR1 GTSNPN and CDR2 SVGIG come from the germline V gene (reference sequence). The CDR3 contains 14 residues. Trimming removed 5 bases from V and 2 bases from J, with 16 bases in between. In DNA form, the CDR3 reads TGTGCCTGGGGAGTCGGCGGAGTCACCTACGAGCAGTACTTC. It is translated as CAWGVGGVTYEQYF.

The V call is TRBV20-1, the J call TRBJ2-1; 8 bases align to TRBD2. Germline V CDR1 and CDR2: DFQATT, SNEGSKA (reference sequence). V trimming: 3 bases; J trimming: 3 bases; junction bases outside the gene matches: 7. This CDR3 is built from 15 residues. The CDR3 sequence: CSASSAGGLYNEQFF. The CDR3 nucleotides read TGCAGTGCTAGTTCCGCGGGGGGCCTCTACAATGAGCAGTTCTTC.

The chain is built from TRBV20-1 and TRBJ1-1; D possibly corresponds to TRBD1 (5 bases). Germline CDR1 DFQATT, CDR2 SNEGSKA (reference sequence). Between the trimmed V and J ends, which lost 7 bases and 1 base, there was a span of 7 bases. The CDR3 has 11 residues. The DNA for the CDR3 is TGCAGTGGGGGCAGGAACACTGAAGCTTTCTTT. Translated: CSGGRNTEAFF.

J is TRBJ1-1 and V is TRBV5-6; D gene ambiguous. The CDR3 sequence is 15 residues long. V shed 0 bases and J shed 5 bases, with 14 bases lying between them. CDR1 is SGHDT, CDR2 YYEEEE, per germline. Written as DNA, the CDR3 is TGTGCCAGCAGCTTGGCCCCGAACACACAGACTGAAGCTTTCTTT. Protein sequence: CASSLAPNTQTEAFF.

The chain couples TRBV12-3 or TRBV12-4 to TRBJ1-2; 10 bases are shared with TRBD1. V trimming: 5 bases; J trimming: 7 bases; junction bases outside the gene matches: 4. The CDR3 is 13 residues long. This CDR3 is CASSLRTGGGYTF. As DNA, the CDR3 is TGTGCCAGCAGTCTCAGGACAGGGGGTGGCTACACCTTC.

This clone was seen a single time. CDR3 nucleotide sequence: TGTGCCAGCAGCTTAGGCGGGGCTAGTCAAGAGACCCAGTACTTC. Translation gives CASSLGGASQETQYF. This rearrangement joins TRBV7-2 to TRBJ2-5; maybe TRBD2 (6 bases). V dropped 1 base and J dropped 2 bases, with 11 bases sitting between them. Germline CDR1 SGHTA, CDR2 FQGNSA. The CDR3 has 15 residues.

The chain employs TRBV7-6 and TRBJ1-1; 8 bases match TRBD1. The V gene end was trimmed by 5 bases and the J gene end by 3 bases; junction bases not matched to a gene: 11. The CDR3 has 16 amino acids. Germline V lookup: CDR1 SGHVS, CDR2 FNYEAQ. DNA of the CDR3: TGTGCCAGCAGCCCAACCCGGGACAGGCTTCACACTGAAGCTTTCTTT. Protein product: CASSPTRDRLHTEAFF.

This clone was recorded once. This chain's CDR3 is CATSDYGQGTDTQYF. Written as DNA, the CDR3 is TGTGCCACCAGTGATTATGGGCAGGGCACAGATACGCAGTATTTT. The rearrangement uses TRBV24-1 and TRBJ2-3, with unresolved D. V lost 2 bases and J 1 base, leaving 9 bases between the germline ends. In germline, CDR1 is KGHDR, CDR2 SFDVKD. The CDR3 is made up of 15 amino acids.

The sample holds a few counts of this clone. The rearrangement uses TRBV6-5 and TRBJ2-1; tentatively, D is TRBD1 (5 bases). Per the germline V gene, CDR1 is MNHEY and CDR2 is SVGAGI. The CDR3 extends over 16 amino acids. The V end lost 0 bases, the J end lost 7 bases, and 16 bases lay between the germline ends. The CDR3 bases are TGTGCCAGCAGTTACTCTATTTTAGTACACAGGAATGAGCAGTTCTTC. Amino acid sequence: CASSYSILVHRNEQFF.

The J gene is TRBJ2-6, the V gene TRBV5-1, with 10 bases matching TRBD1. CDR3 length equals 23 residues. CDR1 SGHRS and CDR2 YFSETQ come from the germline V gene. The trim removed 3 bases at V and 0 bases at J, leaving 21 bases unmatched. The CDR3 sequence is CASSYSYLSGQGKLVSGANVLTF. The CDR3 nucleotides read TGCGCCAGCAGCTACAGCTACCTTTCGGGACAGGGGAAATTGGTCTCTGGGGCCAACGTCCTGACTTTC.

The chain couples TRBV10-3 to TRBJ1-1, with 8 bases that match TRBD1. The CDR3 has 13 residues. Germline assignment: CDR1 ENHRY and CDR2 SYGVKD. V was pared by 4 bases and J by 5 bases, with 3 bases of the junction left unmatched. The CDR3 DNA reads as TGTGCCATCAGTGGCACAGGGGGAACTGAAGCTTTCTTT. Protein: CAISGTGGTEAFF.

This clone occurred once. The genes are TRBV7-9 and TRBJ1-4, with a possible D match to TRBD1 (6 bases). Germline assignment: CDR1 SEHNR and CDR2 FQNEAQ (reference sequence). This CDR3 has 15 amino acids. V was pared by 0 bases and J by 7 bases, with 12 bases between. This chain's CDR3 is CASSLAGRGLEKLFF. For the CDR3, the DNA is TGTGCCAGCAGCTTAGCGGGCAGGGGTCTTGAAAAACTGTTTTTT.

The chain combines TRBV2 with TRBJ1-1, with D possibly being TRBD1 (6 bases). CDR1 is SNHLY and CDR2 is FYNNEI in the germline V gene. The CDR3 is made up of 15 amino acids. The V gene lost 6 bases and the J gene lost 5 bases, with 19 bases spanning the gap. The DNA of the CDR3 is TGTGCCAGCAGGCGGGGGGGCCCCGATGGGACTGAAGCTTTCTTT. Its protein product is CASRRGGPDGTEAFF.

The J gene is TRBJ1-1, the V gene TRBV30; a weak D match, TRBD1 (6 bases). The ends were cut back, 2 bases at V and 5 bases at J, with 12 bases in the middle. Germline CDR1 GTSNPN, CDR2 SVGIG (reference sequence). The length of the CDR3 is 13 residues. The CDR3 DNA sequence: TGTGCCTGGAGTCCCCGCAGGGGAACTGAAGCTTTCTTT. It is translated as CAWSPRRGTEAFF.

This clone was observed once. The genes are TRBV6-1 and TRBJ1-2; D not certain. Germline CDR1 MNHNS, CDR2 SASEGT. This CDR3 comprises 13 residues. Deletions cut 2 bases from V and 3 bases from J, with 7 bases between. The CDR3 coding sequence is TGTGCCAGCAGTGAAAGAGGGTACTATGGCTACACCTTC. Amino acid sequence: CASSERGYYGYTF.

The chain joins TRBV6-1 to TRBJ2-7, with TRBD1 as a possible D gene (5 bases). The CDR3 has 15 amino acids. CDR1 and CDR2 from the germline V gene are MNHNS and SASEGT. Trimming shortened V by 3 bases and J by 6 bases, and 18 bases separated the two germline ends. The CDR3 spells CASSEAGFDPFEQYF. CDR3 sequence (DNA): TGTGCCAGCAGTGAGGCAGGGTTCGACCCGTTCGAGCAGTACTTC.

The chain is built from TRBV7-2 and TRBJ1-5; tentatively, D is TRBD1 (6 bases). Trimming stripped 1 base from V and 3 bases from J, with 16 bases between. The CDR3 has 17 residues. CDR1 SGHTA and CDR2 FQGNSA come from the germline V gene. CDR3: CASSLVGRGGNNQPQHF. Written as DNA, the CDR3 is TGTGCCAGCAGCTTAGTAGGCAGGGGAGGGAACAATCAGCCCCAGCATTTT.

The chain uses TRBV9 and TRBJ2-7; D is possibly TRBD2 (6 bases). Looked up from germline, CDR1 is SGDLS and CDR2 is YYNGEE. The germline V and J ends were trimmed by 2 bases and 4 bases, with 13 bases remaining between them. This CDR3 contains 14 residues. CDR3 bases: TGTGCCAGCAGCGTGGGACTCGAGATGTACGAGCAGTACTTC. This gives the protein CASSVGLEMYEQYF.

This clone was seen a handful of times. The chain carries TRBV4-1 and TRBJ2-7; D may be TRBD1 (6 bases). Germline loops: CDR1 MGHRA, CDR2 YSYEKL. The CDR3 has 15 amino acids. With 4 bases removed from V and 2 bases from J, the gap between germline ends came to 15 bases. The CDR3 region is CASSLRDTLTYEQYF. The CDR3 DNA reads TGCGCCAGCAGCCTACGGGACACTCTAACCTACGAGCAGTACTTC.